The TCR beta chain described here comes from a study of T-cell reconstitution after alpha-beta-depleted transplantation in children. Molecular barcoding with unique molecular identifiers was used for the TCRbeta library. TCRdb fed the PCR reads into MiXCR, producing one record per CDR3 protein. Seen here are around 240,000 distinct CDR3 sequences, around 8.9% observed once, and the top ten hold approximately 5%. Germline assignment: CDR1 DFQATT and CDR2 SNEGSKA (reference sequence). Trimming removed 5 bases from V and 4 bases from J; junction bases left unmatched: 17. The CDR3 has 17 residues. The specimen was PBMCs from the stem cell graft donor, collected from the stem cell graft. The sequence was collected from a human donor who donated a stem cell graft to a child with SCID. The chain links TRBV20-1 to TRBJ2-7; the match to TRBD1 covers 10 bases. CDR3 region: CSAQTPGQGSLFYEQYF. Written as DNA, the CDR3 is TGCAGTGCTCAGACTCCGGGACAGGGGTCCCTTTTTTACGAGCAGTACTTC.